This T cell receptor beta chain was profiled in a study of shared T cell receptors in the human thymus. CDR3 size: 18 residues. The ends lost 6 bases at V and 0 bases at J; junction bases unmatched: 14. The protocol was immunoSEQ multiplex PCR, while the TCRdb copy is restricted to in-frame clones and leaves out a portion. This sample yields more than 550,000 clones, of which over 75% are seen a single time; about 0.011% belongs to the top ten. These same data were also listed under a study on human thymus T cells. That source notes: Obtained as resections during corrective heart surgery, the thymus tissue was then studied.

The chain recombines TRBV23-1 with TRBJ1-3; 7 bases are a match to TRBD1. TRBV23-1 is treated as an ORF (open reading frame) with a function not yet certain. Sample: thymocytes. The TCR comes from a girl under three years old with a congenital heart defect. DNA for the CDR3: TGCGCCAGCAGCCGGGGCAGGGGGGATCAGAACTCTGGAAACACCATATATTTT. Translating it yields CASSRGRGDQNSGNTIYF.